This T cell receptor beta chain was sequenced for a study of blood T cells in healthy people across ages. Notes on the study in general: Researchers said unsorted PBMCs prevented a conclusive naive versus antigen-experienced comparison.

As to this clonotype: What it binds is not known.

The V end was cut by 6 bases, the J end by 7 bases, with 16 bases between. From germline, CDR1 is MNHEY and CDR2 SVGEGT. The CDR3 runs to 15 residues. Next came a second PCR, run for about 7 to 12 cycles, which used a sample-barcoded 5' primer along with a J-beta primer mix. All samples gave at least 2.5 million CDR3-containing paired-end reads. MiXCR was run by TCRdb on the 5' RACE reads, yielding one entry per CDR3 protein. The table shows about 1.8 million distinct CDR3 sequences, with roughly 52% occurring only once. The TCR sequence derives from a woman between 40 and 50 years old in good health. The chain combines TRBV6-2 or TRBV6-3 with TRBJ1-6; D possibly corresponds to TRBD1 (5 bases). The sample taken for sequencing was blood. In DNA form, the CDR3 reads TGTGCCAGCAGCCATGGGACCGCTCGAAATTCACCCCTCCACTTT. Translating gives CASSHGTARNSPLHF.